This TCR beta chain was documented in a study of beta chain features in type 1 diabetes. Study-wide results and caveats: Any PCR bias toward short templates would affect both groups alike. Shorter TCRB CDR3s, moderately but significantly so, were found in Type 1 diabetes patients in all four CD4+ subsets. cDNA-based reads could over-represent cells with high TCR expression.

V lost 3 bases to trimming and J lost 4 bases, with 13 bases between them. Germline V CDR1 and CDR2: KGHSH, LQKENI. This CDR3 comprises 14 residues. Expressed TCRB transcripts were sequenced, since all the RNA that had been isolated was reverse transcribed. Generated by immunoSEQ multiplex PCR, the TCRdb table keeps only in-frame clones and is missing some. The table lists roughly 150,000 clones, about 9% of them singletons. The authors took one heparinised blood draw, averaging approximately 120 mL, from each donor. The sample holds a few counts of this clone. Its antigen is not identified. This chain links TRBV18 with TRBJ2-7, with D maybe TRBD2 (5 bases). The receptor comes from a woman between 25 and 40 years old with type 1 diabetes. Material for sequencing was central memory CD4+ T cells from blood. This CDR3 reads CASSPSGVSYEQYF. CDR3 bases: TGTGCCAGCTCACCTTCCGGGGTTTCGTACGAGCAGTACTTC.